The rows below give T cell receptor beta chains drawn from one sample of a study of CXCR3-negative and CXCR3-positive naive CD8 T cells. TCRdb processed the 5' RACE reads again and assigns one entry to each CDR3 protein, with no DNA. The clone table shows under 90,000 distinct CDR3 sequences, with the ten largest holding 0.62%. The source material was naive CXCR3+ CD8+ T cells from blood. Receptors were obtained from a human donor in good health. Some clones in this sample may be carry-over from other donors' samples. The CDR3 runs from the conserved cysteine through the conserved F or W.

CDR3: CASSIWDNGMAFF; J: TRBJ1-1; V: TRBV19
CDR3: CASSEAAEQFF; J: TRBJ2-1; V: TRBV6-1
CDR3: CASSPFEYEQYF; J: TRBJ2-7; V: TRBV12-3/TRBV12-4
CDR3: CASSRDRVSNQPQHF; J: TRBJ1-5; V: TRBV4-3
CDR3: CASSDEASPFNEQFF; J: TRBJ2-1; V: TRBV2
CDR3: CSVEWDRGLEQYF; J: TRBJ2-7; V: TRBV29-1
CDR3: CASSHPGSTGELFF; J: TRBJ2-2; V: TRBV4-1
CDR3: CASRHTGQGLNNEQFF; J: TRBJ2-1; V: TRBV28
CDR3: CASSYTGTGTDTQYF; J: TRBJ2-3; V: TRBV6-5
CDR3: CASSSASGRLQETQYF; J: TRBJ2-5; V: TRBV28
CDR3: CASTLGVNTEAFF; J: TRBJ1-1; V: TRBV28
CDR3: CASSPSGSPIYEQYF; J: TRBJ2-7; V: TRBV7-2
CDR3: CASMGPSQHRDTEAFF; J: TRBJ1-1; V: TRBV28
CDR3: CASSFWGYGETQYF; J: TRBJ2-5; V: TRBV5-6
CDR3: CASSLQGDEQFF; J: TRBJ2-1; V: TRBV12-3/TRBV12-4
CDR3: CASSQIGRSSYNEQFF; J: TRBJ2-1; V: TRBV3-1
CDR3: CASSPTSSGVNYNEQFF; J: TRBJ2-1; V: TRBV7-2
CDR3: CSVAGTGAFYGYTF; J: TRBJ1-2; V: TRBV29-1
CDR3: CASSPPRTSGRVAKNIQYF; J: TRBJ2-4; V: TRBV3-1
CDR3: CAISESTWAADTQYF; J: TRBJ2-3; V: TRBV10-3